Listed here is a single T cell receptor beta chain. This sample is part of a study of cytomegalovirus exposure and HLA in healthy donors. 13 Jbeta primers and 60 Vbeta primers were used for the PCR. Assay: immunoSEQ multiplex PCR; the TCRdb copy retains only in-frame clones and omits some. In the table there are some 150,000 clones, 60% to 80% of which are singletons. Per germline, CDR1 SGHRS and CDR2 YFSETQ. The CDR3 runs 16 residues. V was trimmed by 0 bases and J by 6 bases, leaving 19 bases between them. This TCR came from a male donor in good health and CMV-seronegative. The gene calls are TRBV5-1 and TRBJ2-7, with TRBD1 as a possible D gene (5 bases). The specimen was PBMCs. CDR3 loop: CASSLGATGVFGEQYF. As DNA, the CDR3 is TGCGCCAGCAGCTTGGGGGCCACAGGAGTTTTTGGCGAGCAGTACTTC.